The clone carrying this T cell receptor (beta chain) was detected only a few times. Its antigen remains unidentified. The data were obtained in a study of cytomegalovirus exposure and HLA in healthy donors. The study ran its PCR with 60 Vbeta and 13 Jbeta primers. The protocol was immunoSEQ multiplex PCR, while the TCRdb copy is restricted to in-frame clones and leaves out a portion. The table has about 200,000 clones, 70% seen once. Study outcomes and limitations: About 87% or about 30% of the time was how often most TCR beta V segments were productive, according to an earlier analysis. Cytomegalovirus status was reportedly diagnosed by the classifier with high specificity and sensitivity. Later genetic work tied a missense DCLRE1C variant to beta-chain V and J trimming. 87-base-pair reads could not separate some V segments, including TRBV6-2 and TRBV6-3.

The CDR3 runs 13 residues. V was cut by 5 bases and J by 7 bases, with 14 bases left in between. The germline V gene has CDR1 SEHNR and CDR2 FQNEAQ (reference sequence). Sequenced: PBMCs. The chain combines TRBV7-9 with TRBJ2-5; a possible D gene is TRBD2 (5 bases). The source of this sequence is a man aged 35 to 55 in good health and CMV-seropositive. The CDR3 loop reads CASSPRAEATQYF. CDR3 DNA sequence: TGTGCCAGCAGCCCGAGGGCGGAGGCGACCCAGTACTTC.